The following is a T cell receptor beta chain sequence with its context. Its antigen is not known. No DNA is given; TCRdb re-called the 5' RACE reads and lists each CDR3 protein once. Its listing shows more than 400,000 distinct CDR3 sequences. This sample was included in a study of T cells expressing NK-cell markers. The overall study: Sorted CD3+CD56-NKG2C+, CD3+CD56+NKG2C+ and CD3+CD56+NKG2C- T cells supplied the TCR beta repertoires. The eight sequenced donors comprised seven who were HCMV-seropositive and one who was seronegative. Study-level results: In a few donors, dominant clonotypes made up about 28.3-65% of CD3+CD56-NKG2C+ cells.

CDR3 length equals 16 residues. Germline V gene lookup returns CDR1 SSHAT and CDR2 FNYEAQ (reference sequence). The genes are TRBV7-7 and TRBJ2-1; there is no DNA to check the TCRdb D call of TRBD1. The TCR was taken from a woman aged 18 to 69 in good health. Sequencing was done on a sample of blood T cells: a sorted CD56 or NKG2C T cell subset, CD4+ or CD8+ T cells, or bulk PBMC T cells (not recorded which). This CDR3 reads CASSLAGARSYNEQFF.